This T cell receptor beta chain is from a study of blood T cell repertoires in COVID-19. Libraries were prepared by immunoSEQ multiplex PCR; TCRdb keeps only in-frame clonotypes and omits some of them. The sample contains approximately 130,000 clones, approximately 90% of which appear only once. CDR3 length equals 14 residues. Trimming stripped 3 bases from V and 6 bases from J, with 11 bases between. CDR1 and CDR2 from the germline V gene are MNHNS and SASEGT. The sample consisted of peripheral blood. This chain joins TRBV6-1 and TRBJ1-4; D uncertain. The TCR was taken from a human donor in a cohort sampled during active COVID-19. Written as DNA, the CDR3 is TGTGCCAGCAGTGATGGTTCGGGGTATGAAAAACTGTTTTTT. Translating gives CASSDGSGYEKLFF.